The 17 T cell receptor beta chains presented below share a single source sample, sequenced in a study of technical replicates of blood from several donors. Sequencing was performed with immunoSEQ multiplex PCR; in TCRdb, only in-frame clones are kept and a portion is missing. The data contain around 76,000 clones, roughly nine tenths of them singletons. The sequenced material came from T cells isolated from PBMCs. Receptors were obtained from a human donor in good health.

V is TRBV28 and J is TRBJ2-1; D is uncertain. In germline, CDR1 is MDHEN, CDR2 SYDVKM. V lost 6 bases and J lost 0, with 9 bases in between. The CDR3 covers 14 residues. The CDR3 nucleotides read TGTGCCAGCAGCGCTCCCAGCTCCTACAATGAGCAGTTCTTC. The encoded protein is CASSAPSSYNEQFF.

The rearrangement uses TRBV7-2 and TRBJ2-1; 7 positions agree with TRBD1. The length of the CDR3 is 15 residues. Looked up from germline, CDR1 is SGHTA and CDR2 is FQGNSA. Germline trimming cut 2 bases from V and 7 bases from J; bases unmatched to any gene: 8. This CDR3 is CASSLRQGVWNEQFF. DNA for the CDR3: TGTGCCAGCAGCTTACGCCAGGGGGTGTGGAATGAGCAGTTCTTC. Using reference TRBV7-2 and TRBJ2-1 for the parts outside the CDR3, the full variable domain is GAGVSQSPSNKVTEKGKDVELRCDPISGHTALYWYRQSLGQGLEFLIYFQGNSAPDKSGLPSDRFSAERTGGSVSTLTIQRTQQEDSAVYLCASSLRQGVWNEQFFGPGTRLTVL.

This chain uses TRBV5-1 with TRBJ1-1; tentative D call: TRBD1 (6 bases). Germline CDR1 and CDR2: SGHRS and YFSETQ. This CDR3 has 14 amino acids. Trimming took off 2 bases at V and 1 base at J, with 9 bases between the two ends. In DNA form, the CDR3 reads TGCGCCAGCAGCTTAGGACAGAAGAACACTGAAGCTTTCTTT. It is translated as CASSLGQKNTEAFF. Supplemented by reference TRBV5-1 and TRBJ1-1, the full variable domain reads KAGVTQTPRYLIKTRGQQVTLSCSPISGHRSVSWYQQTPGQGLQFLFEYFSETQRNKGNFPGRFSGRQFSNSRSEMNVSTLELGDSALYLCASSLGQKNTEAFFGQGTRLTVV.

The rearrangement joins TRBV6-5 to TRBJ2-7; D might be TRBD2 (5 bases). CDR1 and CDR2 from the germline V gene are MNHEY and SVGAGI. The CDR3 extends over 13 amino acids. The V gene lost 7 bases and the J gene lost 7 bases, with 17 bases spanning the gap. CDR3 in amino acids: CASTAVITGEQYF. The CDR3 DNA sequence: TGTGCCAGCACCGCGGTTATAACGGGGGAGCAGTACTTC.

The V call is TRBV30, the J call TRBJ2-3; TRBD2 matches at 10 bases. This CDR3 has 14 residues. Germline CDR1 and CDR2: GTSNPN and SVGIG (reference sequence). The trim removed 3 bases at V and 5 bases at J, leaving 5 bases unmatched. CDR3 protein: CAWRKSGGGDTQYF. In DNA, the CDR3 is TGTGCCTGGAGGAAGAGCGGGGGGGGAGATACGCAGTATTTT.

V gene TRBV6-1 combines with J gene TRBJ1-3, with D possibly TRBD1 on 6 matching bases. The V and J ends lost 9 bases and 0 bases respectively, with 9 bases between them. This CDR3 contains 13 residues. Germline V lookup: CDR1 MNHNS, CDR2 SASEGT. The CDR3 DNA sequence: TGTGCCAGTTCGACAGGCTCTGGAAACACCATATATTTT. Translating gives CASSTGSGNTIYF.

This rearrangement joins TRBV2 to TRBJ1-5, with D perhaps matching TRBD1 (6 bases). There are 13 residues in the CDR3. Looked up from germline, CDR1 is SNHLY and CDR2 is FYNNEI. Trimming removed 6 bases from V and 10 bases from J, with 16 bases in between. The CDR3 DNA follows: TGTGCCAGCAGCCAAGAGATAGGGGGACCCCAGCATTTT. This sequence encodes CASSQEIGGPQHF. The whole variable domain, filled in from reference TRBV2 and TRBJ1-5, reads EPEVTQTPSHQVTQMGQEVILRCVPISNHLYFYWYRQILGQKVEFLVSFYNNEISEKSEIFDDQFSVERPDGSNFTLKIRSTKLEDSAMYFCASSQEIGGPQHFGDGTRLSIL.

The chain uses TRBV27 and TRBJ1-2; possible D gene TRBD1, 6 bases. Germline CDR1 and CDR2: MNHEY and SMNVEV (reference sequence). The CDR3 sequence is 13 residues long. V lost 3 bases to trimming and J lost 6 bases, with 11 bases between them. The CDR3 region is CASSFQGTNGYTF. CDR3 coding DNA: TGTGCCAGCAGTTTCCAGGGGACGAATGGCTACACCTTC.

The rearrangement joins TRBV16 to TRBJ1-2; 9 bases are a match to TRBD1. The CDR3 runs 14 residues. Germline CDR1 reads KGHSY; CDR2 reads FQNENV. The trim removed 5 bases at V and 2 bases at J, leaving 3 bases unmatched. CDR3 sequence: CASSGGQGNYGYTF. CDR3 nucleotides: TGTGCCAGCAGCGGGGGACAGGGCAACTATGGCTACACCTTC. The entire variable domain, with the rest obtained from reference TRBV16 and TRBJ1-2, is as follows: GEEVAQTPKHLVRGEGQKAKLYCAPIKGHSYVFWYQQVLKNEFKFLISFQNENVFDETGMPKERFSAKCLPNSPCSLEIQATKLEDSAVYFCASSGGQGNYGYTFGSGTRLTVV.

CDR3 protein: CASSLYLAESTDTQYF. The CDR3 DNA sequence: TGTGCCAGCAGCTTATATCTAGCAGAAAGCACAGATACGCAGTATTTT. The chain carries TRBV7-9 and TRBJ2-3, with D possibly TRBD2 on 5 matching bases. This CDR3 has 16 residues. Between the trimmed V and J ends, which lost 2 bases and 0 bases, there was a span of 12 bases. Germline lookup yields CDR1 SEHNR and CDR2 FQNEAQ (reference sequence). Variable domain in full (rest from reference TRBV7-9 and TRBJ2-3): DTGVSQNPRHKITKRGQNVTFRCDPISEHNRLYWYRQTLGQGPEFLTYFQNEAQLEKSRLLSDRFSAERPKGSFSTLEIQRTEQGDSAMYLCASSLYLAESTDTQYFGPGTRLTVL.

The V call is TRBV5-1, the J call TRBJ2-7; TRBD1 is a possible D gene (6 bases). Trimming stripped 0 bases from V and 0 bases from J, with 16 bases between. The germline gives CDR1 SGHRS, CDR2 YFSETQ. This CDR3 is built from 17 residues. In nucleotides, the CDR3 is TGCGCCAGCAGCTTGGAGCTCTCAGGGGCCAACTCCTACGAGCAGTACTTC. Amino acids: CASSLELSGANSYEQYF.

This chain connects TRBV5-1 to TRBJ2-1, with 11 nucleotides matching TRBD2. This CDR3 is built from 14 residues. In germline, CDR1 is SGHRS, CDR2 YFSETQ. The junction had 2 bases not matched to a gene; V was cut back by 4 bases and J by 5 bases. The CDR3 protein is CASSISGRDNEQFF. DNA for the CDR3: TGCGCCAGCAGCATTAGCGGGAGGGACAATGAGCAGTTCTTC.

J is TRBJ1-1 and V is TRBV5-5; a weak D match, TRBD1 (5 bases). Deletions cut 2 bases from V and 6 bases from J, with 14 bases between. This CDR3 spans 14 amino acids. Germline V gives CDR1 SGHKS, CDR2 YYEKEE (reference sequence). The CDR3 region has the DNA TGTGCCAGCAGCTTCCTTATTGACAGAGCTGAAGCTTTCTTT. It yields the protein CASSFLIDRAEAFF.

The chain is built from TRBV25-1 and TRBJ2-5; D is unclear. The DNA end is a closer match to TRBJ2-7, so the J assignment may be wrong. The CDR3 is 14 amino acids. Germline lookup yields CDR1 MGHDK and CDR2 SYGVNS. CDR3 sequence reads: CASSETGLSYEQYF. CDR3 DNA sequence: TGTGCCAGCAGTGAAACGGGTTTATCCTACGAGCAGTACTTC.

This clone was seen once. V and J are TRBV6-5 and TRBJ2-7; TRBD2 matches 10 bases. From germline, CDR1 is MNHEY and CDR2 SVGAGI. This CDR3 has 14 residues. J lost 3 bases, V lost 2 bases, and 1 base had no gene match. CDR3 sequence (DNA): TGTGCCAGCAGTTACCTAGCGGGAGTCTACGAGCAGTACTTC. This codes for CASSYLAGVYEQYF.

In its sample, this clone was seen once. The chain combines TRBV5-1 with TRBJ2-3; 10 bases agree with TRBD2. The CDR3 contains 14 residues. V shed 4 bases and J 3 bases; nucleotides not matched to a gene: 2. Germline V gene lookup returns CDR1 SGHRS and CDR2 YFSETQ. The CDR3 DNA reads TGCGCCAGCAGCCAGGGACTAGCGACAGATACGCAGTATTTT. Translating it yields CASSQGLATDTQYF.

The J gene is TRBJ1-2, the V gene TRBV30; 8 bases map to TRBD1. V lost 2 bases to trimming and J lost 8 bases; unmatched junction nucleotides: 4. The germline gives CDR1 GTSNPN, CDR2 SVGIG (reference sequence). The CDR3 consists of 12 residues. DNA of the CDR3: TGTGCCTGGAGTAAGGACAGGGCAGGCTACACCTTC. Translating it yields CAWSKDRAGYTF.